These 23 T cell receptor beta chains originate from one sample sequenced in a study of T-cell reconstitution after alpha-beta-depleted transplantation in children. Preparing the TCRbeta library involved the use of unique molecular identifiers. MiXCR, run by TCRdb on the PCR reads, gives a single entry per CDR3 protein. The data show over 550,000 distinct CDR3 sequences, under 12% seen once. The sequencing used PBMCs from the stem cell graft donor, collected from the stem cell graft. All receptors come from a human donor who donated a stem cell graft to a child with acute myeloid leukemia.

This chain links TRBV12-3 or TRBV12-4 with TRBJ2-7, with unresolved D. This CDR3 is 14 amino acids long. V shed 1 base and J shed 7 bases, with 14 bases lying between them. The CDR3 DNA reads as TGTGCCAGCAGTTTAGGAGGACGAGGTATAGAGCAGTACTTC. Amino acid sequence: CASSLGGRGIEQYF.

This clonotype was counted between two and nine times. This sequence joins TRBV20-1 and TRBJ2-4; D is unresolved. CDR1 is DFQATT and CDR2 is SNEGSKA in the germline V gene (reference sequence). The CDR3 contains 13 residues. Trimming took off 0 bases at V and 0 bases at J, with 3 bases between the two ends. The CDR3: CSARDLAKNIQYF. CDR3 in DNA: TGCAGTGCTAGAGATCTAGCCAAAAACATTCAGTACTTC.

This clonotype has a count of ten or more. This chain connects TRBV18 to TRBJ1-5; the D is unclear. Germline V CDR1 and CDR2: KGHSH, LQKENI. This CDR3 is 15 amino acids long. Trimming removed 3 bases at V and 4 bases at J, with 13 bases between. The CDR3 here is CASSPSSNGNQPQHF. CDR3 nucleotide sequence: TGTGCCAGCTCACCTAGCTCGAATGGGAATCAGCCCCAGCATTTT.

The chain is built from TRBV7-2 and TRBJ1-5; the D is unclear. Germline V lookup: CDR1 SGHTA, CDR2 FQGNSA. Trimming stripped 8 bases from V and 1 base from J, with 9 bases between. The CDR3 loop spans 13 amino acids. This CDR3 is CASSSVSNQPQHF. The CDR3 DNA is TGTGCCAGCTCCTCAGTGAGCAATCAGCCCCAGCATTTT. Variable domain in full (rest from reference TRBV7-2 and TRBJ1-5): GAGVSQSPSNKVTEKGKDVELRCDPISGHTALYWYRQSLGQGLEFLIYFQGNSAPDKSGLPSDRFSAERTGGSVSTLTIQRTQQEDSAVYLCASSSVSNQPQHFGDGTRLSIL.

This clonotype was seen only a few times. V and J are TRBV5-1 and TRBJ2-3; no clear D. The V and J ends lost 3 bases and 0 bases respectively, with 11 bases between them. Germline values: CDR1 SGHRS, CDR2 YFSETQ. The CDR3 length is 15 residues. CDR3 DNA: TGCGCCAGCAGCTCGACCAGCAGGAGCACAGATACGCAGTATTTT. It codes for CASSSTSRSTDTQYF.

This clonotype was counted many times. This rearrangement joins TRBV12-3 or TRBV12-4 to TRBJ2-7; 9 bases map to TRBD1. The CDR3 runs to 14 residues. J lost 5 bases, V lost 4 bases, and 6 bases had no gene match. This CDR3 is CASSSGTGIHEQYF. CDR3 bases: TGTGCCAGCAGTTCGGGGACAGGGATCCACGAGCAGTACTTC.

J is TRBJ2-7 and V is TRBV28; D possibly corresponds to TRBD1 (6 bases). Trimming cost V 0 bases and J 2 bases, with 11 bases left between them. The CDR3 extends over 15 amino acids. Germline assignment: CDR1 MDHEN and CDR2 SYDVKM. In DNA form, the CDR3 reads TGTGCCAGCAGTTTATGGACAGGCCTAGCCTACGAGCAGTACTTC. The encoded protein is CASSLWTGLAYEQYF. Full variable domain (remainder filled in from reference TRBV28 and TRBJ2-7): DVKVTQSSRYLVKRTGEKVFLECVQDMDHENMFWYRQDPGLGLRLIYFSYDVKMKEKGDIPEGYSVSREKKERFSLILESASTNQTSMYLCASSLWTGLAYEQYFGPGTRLTVT.

V gene TRBV7-9 combines with J gene TRBJ1-4; tentatively, D is TRBD1 (5 bases). The CDR3 is 14 residues long. CDR1 is SEHNR and CDR2 is FQNEAQ in the germline V gene (reference sequence). The V gene lost 1 base and the J gene lost 4 bases, with 7 bases spanning the gap. As DNA, the CDR3 is TGTGCCAGCAGCTTAGATGGGGGTAATGAAAAACTGTTTTTT. This translates into CASSLDGGNEKLFF. Drawing the rest from reference TRBV7-9 and TRBJ1-4, the complete variable domain is DTGVSQNPRHKITKRGQNVTFRCDPISEHNRLYWYRQTLGQGPEFLTYFQNEAQLEKSRLLSDRFSAERPKGSFSTLEIQRTEQGDSAMYLCASSLDGGNEKLFFGSGTQLSVL.

This clonotype was seen more than once but under ten times. The chain recombines TRBV29-1 with TRBJ2-5; D call uncertain. With 8 bases removed from V and 5 bases from J, the gap between germline ends came to 12 bases. Germline CDR1 reads SQVTM; CDR2 reads ANQGSEA. There are 11 residues in the CDR3. Here the CDR3 reads CSSYSWETQYF. In DNA form, the CDR3 reads TGCAGCTCCTATTCCTGGGAGACCCAGTACTTC.

This clonotype was seen at least ten times. An end of the junction differs from the germline gene, which may be a read error. V and J are TRBV7-2 and TRBJ2-3; D unclear. The CDR3 length is 14 residues. Germline lookup yields CDR1 SGHTA and CDR2 FQGNSA. CDR3 residues: CASSLARSTDTQYF. Written as DNA, the CDR3 is TGCGCCAGCAGCTTGGCCCGGTCCACAGATACGCAGTATTTT.

As for this clonotype: It may be a read error: a sequence one base away is much more abundant. The chain has TRBV6-1 and TRBJ2-7; D is perhaps TRBD2 (6 bases). Germline V lookup: CDR1 MNHNS, CDR2 SASEGT. This CDR3 region has 13 residues. CDR3 nucleotides: TGTGCCAGCAGACGCGGGGCCACCTACAAGCAGTACTTC. Translated: CASRRGATYKQYF.

This clonotype turned up a few times. The rearrangement joins TRBV5-1 to TRBJ2-5; the D is unclear. The germline CDR1 and CDR2 sequences are SGHRS and YFSETQ. This CDR3 has 17 amino acids. V was pared by 3 bases and J by 5 bases, with 23 bases between. The CDR3 bases are TGCGCCAGCAGCTGGGCCTTTGTGAGTGTCATGGGGGAGACCCAGTACTTC. Translation: CASSWAFVSVMGETQYF.

A few counts support this clonotype. The V call is TRBV4-3, the J call TRBJ2-4; possibly TRBD1 or TRBD2 for D (5 bases each). V lost 1 base to trimming and J lost 8 bases, with 15 bases between them. The V gene's germline CDR1 is LGHNA and CDR2 YSLEER. CDR3 size: 15 residues. The DNA for the CDR3 is TGCGCCAGCAGCCAAGGTGGGATGGGACGAGACATTCAGTACTTC. As protein: CASSQGGMGRDIQYF.

There are many counts of this clonotype. This rearrangement joins TRBV6-5 to TRBJ2-5; D uncertain. This CDR3 comprises 14 residues. Trimming cost V 1 base and J 1 base, with 7 bases left between them. Germline-derived CDR1 and CDR2 are MNHEY and SVGAGI. The CDR3 DNA sequence: TGTGCCAGCAGTTACTACGGATTCCAAGAGACCCAGTACTTC. Translating it yields CASSYYGFQETQYF.

This clonotype was seen many times. CDR3 protein: CASSQGAGGTRTDTQYF. The CDR3 DNA is TGTGCCAGCAGCCAGGGGGCGGGAGGGACAAGAACAGATACGCAGTATTTT. The chain recombines TRBV7-2 with TRBJ2-3, with a tentative D call TRBD2 (9 bases). Trimming took 5 bases from V and 3 from J, leaving 21 bases between them. The CDR3 is 17 residues long. The germline CDR1 and CDR2 sequences are SGHTA and FQGNSA.

This clonotype was recorded a few times. The chain couples TRBV12-3 or TRBV12-4 to TRBJ1-1, with 9 bases lining up with TRBD1. V dropped 5 bases and J dropped 3; count of bases not matched to a gene: 4. There are 14 residues in the CDR3. CDR3 in DNA: TGTGCCAGCAGTGAGACAGGGGGGGACACTGAAGCTTTCTTT. Translated: CASSETGGDTEAFF.

This clonotype was picked up a small number of times. The J gene is TRBJ2-5, the V gene TRBV20-1; D gene unclear. Trimming stripped 0 bases from V and 3 bases from J, with 17 bases between. The CDR3 sequence is 16 residues long. The V gene's germline CDR1 is DFQATT and CDR2 SNEGSKA (reference sequence). The CDR3 is CSARDPWRTQEETQYF. As DNA, the CDR3 is TGCAGTGCTAGAGACCCCTGGCGAACCCAGGAAGAGACCCAGTACTTC.

This clonotype has a count of ten or more. This chain uses TRBV19 with TRBJ1-5; D is unresolved. Trimming left V 8 bases short and J 0 bases short, with 14 bases between. Per the germline V gene, CDR1 is LNHDA and CDR2 is SQIVND (reference sequence). This CDR3 region has 15 residues. The CDR3 coding sequence is TGTGCCAGTTCCCCAGTGGGAGTTAGCAATCAGCCCCAGCATTTT. It specifies CASSPVGVSNQPQHF.

This clonotype occurred a few times. This sequence joins TRBV7-2 and TRBJ2-7, with 7 bases lining up with TRBD1. The V segment lost 5 bases and the J segment 6 bases; nucleotides outside the gene matches: 10. The CDR3 runs 14 residues. CDR1 and CDR2 (germline): SGHTA, FQGNSA. The CDR3 loop is CASSPTGFSTEQYF. As DNA, the CDR3 is TGTGCCAGCAGCCCGACAGGGTTTTCGACCGAGCAGTACTTC. The complete variable domain, with remaining parts taken from reference TRBV7-2 and TRBJ2-7, reads GAGVSQSPSNKVTEKGKDVELRCDPISGHTALYWYRQSLGQGLEFLIYFQGNSAPDKSGLPSDRFSAERTGGSVSTLTIQRTQQEDSAVYLCASSPTGFSTEQYFGPGTRLTVT.

This clonotype has a count of ten or more. The J gene is TRBJ2-1, the V gene TRBV5-1, with a tentative D call TRBD1 (6 bases). Germline CDR1 reads SGHRS; CDR2 reads YFSETQ. The CDR3 spans 15 residues. V was cut by 2 bases and J by 5 bases, with 14 bases left in between. CDR3 residues: CASSFVPGTNNEQFF. CDR3 DNA sequence: TGCGCCAGCAGCTTTGTCCCCGGGACAAACAATGAGCAGTTCTTC.

This clonotype was counted many times. In DNA, the CDR3 is TGTGCCACCTCACGGGATTACACCGGGGAGCTGTTTTTT. Protein product: CATSRDYTGELFF. The genes are TRBV9 and TRBJ2-2; D might be TRBD2 (5 bases). This CDR3 is 13 amino acids long. Germline assignment: CDR1 SGDLS and CDR2 YYNGEE. V was trimmed by 9 bases and J by 3 bases, leaving 12 bases between them.

This clonotype was counted a few times. The chain uses TRBV20-1 and TRBJ2-5; the D is unclear. V lost 5 bases and J 0 bases, leaving 10 bases between the germline ends. Germline assignment: CDR1 DFQATT and CDR2 SNEGSKA (reference sequence). CDR3 size: 13 residues. The CDR3 DNA reads as TGCAGTGCTGGCGTGGGCAACCAAGAGACCCAGTACTTC. Protein sequence: CSAGVGNQETQYF.

This clonotype was found a few times. Mismatch with germline at one junction end may stem from a read error. This rearrangement joins TRBV5-5 to TRBJ1-1; 8 bases are shared with TRBD1. This CDR3 contains 14 residues. Germline V gene sequence: CDR1 SGHKS, CDR2 YYEKEE (reference sequence). The CDR3: CTSSLEQGGTEAFF. CDR3 DNA: TGTACCAGCAGCTTGGAACAGGGGGGCACTGAAGCTTTCTTT.